This T cell receptor beta chain was retrieved from a study of cytomegalovirus exposure and HLA in healthy donors. Whole-study findings and limits: V- and J-gene trimming in TCR beta was tied to a missense DCLRE1C variant by an analysis performed later.

The CDR3 contains 13 residues. Germline V gene data show CDR1 as MRHNA and CDR2 as SNTAGT. The germline V and J ends were trimmed by 4 bases and 6 bases, with 12 bases remaining between them. Use of 60 Vbeta and 13 Jbeta primers characterized the PCR. Per the original methods: The authors later counted 70 million to 85 million unique TCR beta chains, 9.5 million to 11 million of them shared. TCRdb keeps only in-frame clones here, not all; method: immunoSEQ multiplex PCR. D and trimming come from the DNA, and the V and J calls and clone size come from that table. The table includes around 200,000 clones, roughly four fifths detected once. Notes on this clone: Antigen: not known.

The rearrangement uses TRBV6-4 and TRBJ1-1; the D is unclear. The clonotype was recovered from a man aged 45-65 years in good health and CMV-seronegative. Sequenced sample: PBMCs. CDR3 sequence reads: CASSVDWNSEAFF. CDR3 nucleotides: TGTGCCAGCAGTGTAGACTGGAATTCTGAAGCTTTCTTT.